This T cell receptor (beta chain) is from a study of Tregs in tolerant kidney transplant recipients. Study as a whole: Mixed chimerism was transient after nonmyeloablative marrow transplants from related graft donors.

The data were produced by immunoSEQ multiplex PCR, yet TCRdb's version contains in-frame clones alone and is incomplete. This repertoire shows approximately 75,000 clones, 85% to 95% found once; its top ten account for approximately 0.37%. The germline gives CDR1 MRHNA, CDR2 SNTAGT. The ends were cut back, 3 bases at V and 4 bases at J, with 9 bases in the middle. CDR3 length: 13 residues. Unstimulated regulatory T cells (CD4+CD25+CD127-), CD4+CD25- non-regulatory cells, CD4 and CD8 cells were FACS-sorted from thawed PBMCs. Before regulatory T cell sorting, thawed PBMCs rested overnight at 37°C in 200 IU/ml IL-2.

The TCR sequence derives from a human donor who received a combined kidney and bone marrow transplant. The gene calls are TRBV6-4 and TRBJ1-2; D unclear. The sample was Tregs from blood, taken before the transplant. CDR3 sequence: CASSEMEGYGYTF. The DNA for the CDR3 is TGTGCCAGCAGTGAAATGGAGGGCTATGGCTACACCTTC.